This T cell receptor delta chain was identified in a study of delta chains in infants with herpesvirus infections. Per germline, CDR1 TSWWSYY and CDR2 QGS. The CDR3 loop spans 24 amino acids. J lost 0 bases, V lost 3 bases, and 26 bases had no gene match. This clone showed up just a few times. Antigen: not known. PBMC RNA was reverse transcribed using gamma-chain- and delta-chain-specific primers. TCRdb fed the RT-PCR reads into CATT to redo clone calling. Here the sample spans 1,300 to 1,500 delta-chain clones, about a third being singletons. Study observations and caveats: The public clonotype appeared only at the first post-infection time point. About 20% of the 18 CMV-infected infants carried the public Vdelta1 clonotype, including one congenital. Limitations included few samples and no matched controls for race or environment.

The TCR originated in a human donor who was a Ugandan infant, either HIV-exposed or HIV-unexposed (not recorded which). The input for sequencing was peripheral blood, taken at time point 1 of longitudinal follow-up. V and J are TRDV1 and TRDJ1; 12 bases map to TRDD3. The CDR3, as DNA: TGTGCTCTTGGGGATTTTCCTTATATTTCCCCCACTGGGGGATACCCCCCGTACACCGATAAACTCATCTTT. Its protein is CALGDFPYISPTGGYPPYTDKLIF.